The 8 T cell receptor beta chains reported below all come from one sample, sequenced in a study. A single record per CDR3 protein comes from TCRdb applying MiXCR to the RT-PCR reads. Of around 700,000 distinct CDR3 sequences in the sample, 12% to 15% are singletons; the top ten hold just over 3.5%. The sequencing input was memory CD4+ T cells from blood. The source of these receptors is a female donor in good health, serving as a healthy control.

This clonotype occurred a few times. The chain carries TRBV5-1 and TRBJ2-1; a possible D gene is TRBD2 (6 bases). V was pared by 2 bases and J by 15 bases, with 12 bases between. This CDR3 is built from 11 residues. Germline CDR1 and CDR2: SGHRS and YFSETQ. CDR3 region: CASSLIGRWFF. CDR3 bases: TGCGCCAGCAGCTTAATCGGGAGATGGTTCTTC.

This sequence joins TRBV6-5 and TRBJ2-7, with D possibly matching TRBD2 (6 bases). This CDR3 comprises 13 residues. Germline V gene sequence: CDR1 MNHEY, CDR2 SVGAGI. V lost 0 bases to trimming and J lost 5 bases, with 8 bases between them. The CDR3 loop is CASSYSGEDEQYF. The CDR3, as DNA: TGTGCCAGCAGTTACTCTGGGGAGGACGAGCAGTACTTC.

This clonotype was observed many times. The CDR3 sequence: CASSRRPFTADTQYF. The CDR3 DNA follows: TGCGCCAGCAGCCGTAGGCCATTCACCGCGGATACGCAGTATTTT. The chain combines TRBV4-3 with TRBJ2-3; D gene ambiguous. Germline V CDR1 and CDR2: LGHNA, YSLEER. The V end lost 4 bases, the J end lost 6 bases, and 17 bases lay between the germline ends. The CDR3 spans 15 residues.

In its sample, this clonotype was seen many times. This chain joins TRBV20-1 and TRBJ2-7; D is possibly TRBD1 (6 bases). The CDR3 length is 18 residues. Per germline, CDR1 DFQATT and CDR2 SNEGSKA (reference sequence). Trimming took off 1 base at V and 5 bases at J, with 27 bases between the two ends. CDR3 nucleotide sequence: TGCAGTGCTAGAGGTATTGGCGTATCTACCGGGACAACTAACGAGCAGTACTTC. Protein sequence: CSARGIGVSTGTTNEQYF.

This chain joins TRBV20-1 and TRBJ1-2; 9 nucleotides agree with TRBD1. This CDR3 contains 14 residues. Germline assignment: CDR1 DFQATT and CDR2 SNEGSKA (reference sequence). V gave up 5 bases and J gave up 8 bases; unmatched junction bases: 12. The CDR3, as DNA: TGCAGTGCTGAAAGGGGACAGGGAACGTTGGGCTACACCTTC. Protein: CSAERGQGTLGYTF.

This clonotype appeared a few times. The chain couples TRBV6-5 to TRBJ1-1, with a weak D call TRBD1 (5 bases). V was trimmed by 6 bases and J by 3 bases, leaving 17 bases between them. The CDR3 has 15 residues. Germline CDR1 is MNHEY and CDR2 is SVGAGI. DNA for the CDR3: TGTGCCAGCAGGGGGGGGGGTAGAGGGGACACTGAAGCTTTCTTT. Residues: CASRGGGRGDTEAFF.

J is TRBJ1-1 and V is TRBV24-1; D remains unclear. The V end lost 3 bases, the J end lost 0 bases, and 7 bases lay between the germline ends. The CDR3 consists of 14 residues. Germline assignment: CDR1 KGHDR and CDR2 SFDVKD. CDR3 region: CATSDRGLNTEAFF. For the CDR3, the DNA is TGTGCCACCAGTGATCGGGGTTTGAACACTGAAGCTTTCTTT.

The V and J genes are TRBV5-1 and TRBJ2-1, with TRBD2 identical over 12 bases. The CDR3 length is 17 residues. Germline V gene lookup returns CDR1 SGHRS and CDR2 YFSETQ. V trimming: 0 bases; J trimming: 3 bases; junction bases outside the gene matches: 4. Here the CDR3 reads CASSLAWTSGNYNEQFF. DNA for the CDR3: TGCGCCAGCAGCTTGGCCTGGACTAGCGGGAACTACAATGAGCAGTTCTTC.